The 31 T cell receptor beta chains below come from one sample, sequenced in a study of T-cell reconstitution after alpha-beta-depleted transplantation in children. Preparing the TCRbeta library involved the use of unique molecular identifiers. From the PCR reads, TCRdb called clonotypes with MiXCR, one entry per CDR3 protein. Of about 460,000 distinct CDR3 sequences in the sample, roughly a tenth were seen once. The material sequenced was PBMCs, taken before TCRalphabeta/CD19-depleted stem cell transplant. These receptor sequences come from a child under 10 years old with inherited bone marrow failure, due to receive a stem cell transplant.

At least ten counts were recorded for this clonotype. J is TRBJ2-4 and V is TRBV12-3 or TRBV12-4; D uncertain. V gave up 3 bases and J gave up 7 bases, with 7 bases separating them. This CDR3 contains 12 residues. The CDR3, as DNA: TGTGCCAGCAGTTTCCGTGTTAACATTCAGTACTTC. This gives the protein CASSFRVNIQYF.

This clonotype was counted at least ten times. This rearrangement joins TRBV12-3 or TRBV12-4 to TRBJ2-5; D is unresolved. The CDR3 consists of 12 residues. V was shortened by 3 bases and J by 2 bases, with 4 bases between the two germline ends. CDR3 region: CASSFVQETQYF. In DNA form, the CDR3 reads TGTGCCAGCAGTTTTGTTCAAGAGACCCAGTACTTC.

There are many counts of this clonotype. J is TRBJ2-7 and V is TRBV29-1, with 8 bases fitting TRBD2. Looked up from germline, CDR1 is SQVTM and CDR2 is ANQGSEA. The CDR3 runs to 15 residues. Trimming at V came to 1 base and at J to 0 bases, leaving 5 bases not matched to a gene. The DNA of the CDR3 is TGCAGCGTTGAAGTGGGGAGCGGGAGCTCCTACGAGCAGTACTTC. It specifies CSVEVGSGSSYEQYF.

In this sample, this clonotype turned up many times. CDR3 sequence reads: CSAIKGGTFNEQFF. CDR3 bases: TGCAGTGCTATTAAAGGGGGGACCTTCAATGAGCAGTTCTTC. The rearrangement links TRBV20-1 to TRBJ2-1; D possibly uses TRBD1 or TRBD2 (6 bases each). V was clipped by 4 bases and J by 6 bases, with 16 bases between them. Germline values: CDR1 DFQATT, CDR2 SNEGSKA (reference sequence). The CDR3 extends over 14 amino acids.

This clonotype was picked up many times. The V and J genes are TRBV6-2 or TRBV6-3 and TRBJ1-3, with TRBD1 as a possible D gene (6 bases). The CDR3 totals 17 residues. Trimming took 2 bases from V and 0 from J, leaving 14 bases between them. Per the germline V gene, CDR1 is MNHEY and CDR2 is SVGEGT. CDR3 region: CASSYGGWRSSGNTIYF. Written as DNA, the CDR3 is TGTGCCAGCAGTTACGGGGGCTGGAGGAGCTCTGGAAACACCATATATTTT.

The gene calls are TRBV10-3 and TRBJ2-1, with 7 bases that match TRBD2. V shed 5 bases and J 0 bases; nucleotides not matched to a gene: 4. The CDR3 has 15 residues. Germline V gene lookup returns CDR1 ENHRY and CDR2 SYGVKD. The CDR3 sequence is CAISSGTTSYNEQFF. Here the CDR3 DNA reads TGTGCCATCAGTTCCGGGACTACCTCCTACAATGAGCAGTTCTTC.

This clonotype came up many times. The chain uses TRBV12-3 or TRBV12-4 and TRBJ2-7; D perhaps matches TRBD2 (6 bases). Trimming removed 6 bases at V and 2 bases at J, with 11 bases between. This CDR3 contains 13 residues. The CDR3 nucleotides read TGTGCCAGCAGCTTGGGGGGACCCTACGAGCAGTACTTC. It codes for CASSLGGPYEQYF.

Ten or more counts support this clonotype. CDR3 DNA: TGTGCCAGCAGGTACAGGGGGCAAGGTATTGAAGCTTTCTTT. This gives the protein CASRYRGQGIEAFF. This sequence joins TRBV12-3 or TRBV12-4 and TRBJ1-1; 9 nucleotides agree with TRBD1. The CDR3 totals 14 residues. Unmatched junction bases numbered 9, after V lost 6 bases and J lost 7 bases.

This clonotype was observed many times. The chain is built from TRBV15 and TRBJ2-3; no clear D. The germline gives CDR1 LNHNV, CDR2 YYDKDF (reference sequence). The ends were cut back, 3 bases at V and 3 bases at J, with 7 bases in the middle. The CDR3 is made up of 13 amino acids. The CDR3 reads CATSRGKTDTQYF. DNA for the CDR3: TGTGCCACCAGCAGGGGGAAGACAGATACGCAGTATTTT.

This clonotype showed up many times. V is TRBV7-2 and J is TRBJ2-5; 9 nucleotides align to TRBD2. Germline assignment: CDR1 SGHTA and CDR2 FQGNSA. The CDR3 has 15 amino acids. V lost 5 bases to trimming and J lost 5 bases; unmatched junction nucleotides: 9. CDR3 loop: CASSRYSGSEETQYF. The CDR3 DNA is TGTGCCAGCAGCCGCTATAGCGGGAGTGAGGAGACCCAGTACTTC.

This clonotype was seen ten or more times. This chain connects TRBV27 to TRBJ2-1; the match to TRBD1 covers 10 bases. The CDR3 has 15 amino acids. V trimming: 2 bases; J trimming: 6 bases; junction bases outside the gene matches: 4. The germline V gene has CDR1 MNHEY and CDR2 SMNVEV (reference sequence). The CDR3 DNA sequence: TGTGCCAGCAGTTTAATAGGGACAGGGGCCAATGAGCAGTTCTTC. It is translated as CASSLIGTGANEQFF.

This chain joins TRBV11-2 and TRBJ2-3; 9 bases agree with TRBD2. The V gene end was trimmed by 1 base and the J gene end by 1 base; junction bases not matched to a gene: 9. Germline V gives CDR1 SGHAT, CDR2 FQNNGV. This CDR3 has 18 residues. The CDR3 spells CASSLGAGGLVGTDTQYF. CDR3 in DNA: TGTGCCAGCAGCTTAGGGGCGGGAGGGTTGGTAGGCACAGATACGCAGTATTTT.

This clonotype was seen at least ten times. This chain connects TRBV4-2 to TRBJ1-1; D not certain. Germline CDR1 reads LGHNA; CDR2 reads YNFKEQ. The CDR3 spans 17 residues. With 2 bases removed from V and 1 base from J, the gap between germline ends came to 17 bases. CDR3 amino acids: CASSQHGRIWENTEAFF. CDR3 sequence (DNA): TGTGCCAGCAGCCAACACGGACGGATATGGGAGAACACTGAAGCTTTCTTT.

The gene calls are TRBV20-1 and TRBJ1-2; possible D gene TRBD1, 5 bases. The V and J ends lost 6 bases and 1 base respectively, with 18 bases between them. Germline loops: CDR1 DFQATT, CDR2 SNEGSKA (reference sequence). This CDR3 spans 15 amino acids. CDR3 amino acids: CSAQSQGIGNYGYTF. The CDR3 bases are TGCAGTGCCCAGTCCCAGGGCATCGGTAACTATGGCTACACCTTC.

This clonotype has a count of ten or more. The rearrangement joins TRBV7-9 to TRBJ2-5; TRBD1 matches at 7 bases. J lost 4 bases, V lost 5 bases, and 4 bases had no gene match. This CDR3 is built from 13 residues. The germline V gene encodes CDR1 SEHNR and CDR2 FQNEAQ (reference sequence). The CDR3 spells CASSAAGGETQYF. The CDR3 DNA reads TGTGCCAGCAGCGCGGCAGGGGGAGAGACCCAGTACTTC.

This clonotype was seen repeatedly, ten times or more. The gene calls are TRBV18 and TRBJ2-1; possibly TRBD2 for D (5 bases). Trimming took off 4 bases at V and 4 bases at J, with 11 bases between the two ends. This CDR3 is 14 amino acids long. The germline V gene encodes CDR1 KGHSH and CDR2 LQKENI. CDR3 DNA: TGTGCCAGCTCACTTAGCGACACTTACAATGAGCAGTTCTTC. Translating it yields CASSLSDTYNEQFF.

This clonotype was counted only a few times. V is TRBV20-1 and J is TRBJ2-2; D is undetermined. The germline gives CDR1 DFQATT, CDR2 SNEGSKA (reference sequence). The CDR3 length is 17 residues. The V end was cut by 0 bases, the J end by 0 bases, with 14 bases between. The CDR3 reads CSARDRGGPANTGELFF. CDR3 nucleotides: TGCAGTGCTAGAGATCGTGGCGGCCCCGCGAACACCGGGGAGCTGTTTTTT.

This clonotype was recorded many times. V is TRBV2 and J is TRBJ2-2, with 8 positions matching TRBD2. CDR1 SNHLY and CDR2 FYNNEI come from the germline V gene. CDR3 length: 15 amino acids. With V trimmed by 2 bases and J by 6 bases, 5 bases remained unmatched. CDR3 in amino acids: CASSELTSVPGELFF. The CDR3, as DNA: TGTGCCAGCAGTGAATTGACTAGCGTCCCCGGGGAGCTGTTTTTT.

Comments on this clonotype: Sequence at one end of the junction differs from germline and may be a read error. The chain has TRBV18 and TRBJ2-1; 7 bases agree with TRBD2. The CDR3 runs to 12 residues. CDR1 KGHSH and CDR2 LQKENI come from the germline V gene. This chain's CDR3 is CVSSPLSGNPIF. In DNA form, the CDR3 reads TGTGTCAGCTCACCGTTAAGCGGGAATCCTATCTTC. The entire variable domain, with the rest obtained from reference TRBV18 and TRBJ2-1, is as follows: NAGVMQNPRHLVRRRGQEARLRCSPMKGHSHVYWYRQLPEEGLKFMVYLQKENIIDESGMPKERFSAEFPKEGPSILRIQQVVRGDSAAYFCVSSPLSGNPIFGPGTRLTVL.

Many counts were recorded for this clonotype. In DNA form, the CDR3 reads TGTGCCAGCAGCTTAGTAGCGGGAGTAGGATACAATGAGCAGTTCTTC. The encoded protein is CASSLVAGVGYNEQFF. J is TRBJ2-1 and V is TRBV11-2; TRBD2 aligns across 9 bases. From germline, CDR1 is SGHAT and CDR2 FQNNGV. The CDR3 length is 16 residues. V shed 1 base, J shed 4 bases, and the junction held 5 bases outside the gene matches.

In its sample, this clonotype was seen many times. This chain joins TRBV3-1 and TRBJ2-7, with 10 bases fitting TRBD2. The CDR3 spans 16 residues. The junction had 7 bases not matched to a gene; V was cut back by 2 bases and J by 3 bases. Germline CDR1 and CDR2: LGHDT and YNNKEL (reference sequence). CDR3 in amino acids: CASSQRTRTSGYEQYF. The CDR3 coding sequence is TGTGCCAGCAGCCAACGTACTAGGACTAGCGGCTACGAGCAGTACTTC.

This clonotype turned up a few times. The chain has TRBV5-6 and TRBJ2-3; 9 bases map to TRBD2. Germline V gene sequence: CDR1 SGHDT, CDR2 YYEEEE. V shed 0 bases, J shed 2 bases, and the junction held 4 bases outside the gene matches. This CDR3 comprises 16 residues. The CDR3 loop is CASSLVTSGFTDTQYF. CDR3 bases: TGTGCCAGCAGCTTGGTAACTAGCGGGTTCACAGATACGCAGTATTTT.

This clonotype was picked up many times. The rearrangement joins TRBV4-1 to TRBJ2-3; no definite D call. The germline V gene encodes CDR1 MGHRA and CDR2 YSYEKL. The CDR3 is 13 amino acids. Trimming took off 5 bases at V and 5 bases at J, with 11 bases between the two ends. The DNA for the CDR3 is TGCGCCAGCAGCGAGAGGTTCGGAGATACGCAGTATTTT. Translated, it gives CASSERFGDTQYF.

The J gene is TRBJ2-1, the V gene TRBV28; 9 nucleotides match TRBD1. Germline assignment: CDR1 MDHEN and CDR2 SYDVKM. V shed 6 bases and J 4 bases; nucleotides not matched to a gene: 10. The CDR3 is 16 residues long. The CDR3 DNA reads TGTGCCAGCAGCCCCCCCCCGGGACAGGGATACAATGAGCAGTTCTTC. This translates into CASSPPPGQGYNEQFF.

The sample holds many counts of this clonotype. This chain joins TRBV29-1 and TRBJ2-2; TRBD2 agrees at 8 bases. Trimming at V came to 5 bases and at J to 3 bases, leaving 5 bases not matched to a gene. Per germline, CDR1 SQVTM and CDR2 ANQGSEA. The CDR3 length is 14 residues. CDR3 protein: CSVSGSEDTGELFF. For the CDR3, the DNA is TGCAGCGTTAGCGGGAGTGAGGACACCGGGGAGCTGTTTTTT.

This clonotype was detected ten times or more. The chain links TRBV5-5 to TRBJ1-2; tentatively, D is TRBD1 (5 bases). The CDR3 loop spans 15 amino acids. V lost 2 bases to trimming and J lost 2 bases, with 13 bases between them. Germline CDR1 SGHKS, CDR2 YYEKEE (reference sequence). CDR3 residues: CASSLSMRDNYGYTF. In DNA form, the CDR3 reads TGTGCCAGCAGCTTATCAATGCGGGACAACTATGGCTACACCTTC.

This clonotype occurred many times. The rearrangement links TRBV28 to TRBJ2-7; TRBD1 might be the D (5 bases). The CDR3 length is 14 residues. CDR1 is MDHEN and CDR2 is SYDVKM in the germline V gene. The ends were cut back, 7 bases at V and 3 bases at J, with 16 bases in the middle. The CDR3, as DNA: TGTGCCAGCACCGCAGGGTTAAGGCTCTACGAGCAGTACTTC. Its translation: CASTAGLRLYEQYF.

This clonotype showed up many times. V and J are TRBV20-1 and TRBJ2-2, with 8 bases identical to TRBD1. V lost 3 bases and J lost 0; bases outside the gene matches: 3. Germline loops: CDR1 DFQATT, CDR2 SNEGSKA (reference sequence). The CDR3 has 15 residues. CDR3 sequence: CSASDRGPNTGELFF. For the CDR3, the DNA is TGCAGTGCTAGTGACAGGGGACCGAACACCGGGGAGCTGTTTTTT.

Many counts were recorded for this clonotype. This chain connects TRBV12-3 or TRBV12-4 to TRBJ2-7; D not resolved. V gave up 6 bases and J gave up 3 bases, with 6 bases separating them. This CDR3 is 11 amino acids long. DNA of the CDR3: TGTGCCAGCAGGGGGTACTACGAGCAGTACTTC. Protein: CASRGYYEQYF.

The table lists this clonotype with many counts. J is TRBJ1-1 and V is TRBV4-3; D is unclear. V lost 0 bases, J lost 7 bases, and 21 bases lay in between. The CDR3 has 17 amino acids. CDR1 is LGHNA and CDR2 is YSLEER in the germline V gene. The CDR3 DNA sequence: TGCGCCAGCAGCCAAGACCCAGCCCCTGGAGAAGGATTTGAAGCTTTCTTT. Protein sequence: CASSQDPAPGEGFEAFF.

There are many counts of this clonotype. This sequence joins TRBV5-1 and TRBJ2-2; 7 positions match TRBD2. V was pared by 0 bases and J by 4 bases, with 3 bases of the junction left unmatched. From germline, CDR1 is SGHRS and CDR2 YFSETQ. The CDR3 contains 15 residues. CDR3 protein: CASSLGLAFTGELFF. The DNA of the CDR3 is TGCGCCAGCAGCTTGGGACTAGCCTTCACCGGGGAGCTGTTTTTT.